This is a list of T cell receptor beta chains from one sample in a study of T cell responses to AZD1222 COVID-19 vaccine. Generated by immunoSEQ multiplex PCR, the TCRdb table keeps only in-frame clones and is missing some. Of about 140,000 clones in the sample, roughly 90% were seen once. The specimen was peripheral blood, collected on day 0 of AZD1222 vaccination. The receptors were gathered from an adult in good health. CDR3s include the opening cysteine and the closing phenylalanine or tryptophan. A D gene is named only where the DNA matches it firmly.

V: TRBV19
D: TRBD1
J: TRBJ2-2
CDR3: CASSIGQGAGELFF
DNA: TGTGCCAGTAGTATAGGACAGGGGGCCGGGGAGCTGTTTTTT

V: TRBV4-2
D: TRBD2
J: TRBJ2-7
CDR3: CASSQDGTSGRISLEQYF
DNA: TGTGCCAGCAGCCAAGACGGGACTAGCGGGAGGATATCCCTCGAGCAGTACTTC

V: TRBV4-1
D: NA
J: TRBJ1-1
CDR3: CASSQVRFEMNTEAFF
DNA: TGCGCCAGCAGCCAAGTACGATTTGAAATGAACACTGAAGCTTTCTTT

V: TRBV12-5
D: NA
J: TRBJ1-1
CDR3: CASGLRRGAVGAFF
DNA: TGTGCTAGTGGTTTGCGGCGGGGGGCGGTGGGAGCTTTCTTT

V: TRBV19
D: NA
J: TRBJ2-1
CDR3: CASSIEAASANEQFF
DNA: TGTGCCAGTAGTATAGAGGCCGCTAGCGCCAATGAGCAGTTCTTC

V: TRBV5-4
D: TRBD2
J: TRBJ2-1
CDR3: CASRAGGASGGYNEQFF
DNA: TGTGCCAGCAGGGCGGGGGGAGCTAGCGGAGGTTACAATGAGCAGTTCTTC

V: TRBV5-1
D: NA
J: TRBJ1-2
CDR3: CASSETLGGSGYTF
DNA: TGCGCCAGCAGCGAAACCCTGGGGGGCTCTGGCTACACCTTC

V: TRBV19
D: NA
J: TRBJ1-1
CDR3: CASSIPGQQDGEAFF
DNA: TGTGCCAGTAGTATCCCGGGCCAACAGGATGGTGAAGCTTTCTTT

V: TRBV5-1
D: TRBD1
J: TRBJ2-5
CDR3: CASSRDRGSGETQYF
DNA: TGCGCCAGCAGCCGGGACAGGGGATCAGGGGAGACCCAGTACTTC

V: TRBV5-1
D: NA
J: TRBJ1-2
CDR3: CASSSDRTGLGYGYTF
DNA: TGCGCCAGCAGCTCGGATAGAACAGGTTTAGGCTATGGCTACACCTTC